This T cell receptor (beta chain) is drawn from a study of beta chain features in type 1 diabetes. The germline V and J ends were trimmed by 0 bases and 2 bases, with 7 bases remaining between them. This CDR3 is built from 14 residues. CDR1 KGHSH and CDR2 LQKENI come from the germline V gene. Regarding the study as a whole: High-TCR-expressing cells could be over-represented by cDNA sequencing. Shortening that was moderate but significant affected the TCRB CDR3s of Type 1 diabetes patients in all four CD4+ subsets.

Isolation of CD4+ naive, central memory, regulatory and stem cell-like memory cells was achieved by sorting via CD45RO/CCR7/CD25/CD127/CD95/CD27. A word on this clone: Antigen unknown. This sample includes further DNA sequences coding for the same CDR3.

TCRB transcripts that were expressed got sequenced, as all of the isolated RNA had been reverse transcribed. Profiling relied on immunoSEQ multiplex PCR, and the TCRdb table lists in-frame clones only, not all of them. The data contain some 350,000 clones, roughly 14% of them seen just once; the ten biggest clones take up about 0.016%. Sequencing was done on a sample of naive CD4+ T cells from blood. This TCR came from a woman under 30 with type 1 diabetes. The rearrangement links TRBV18 to TRBJ2-5, with a tentative D call TRBD2 (5 bases). The CDR3 sequence is CASSPPAGQETQYF. The CDR3 nucleotides are TGTGCCAGCTCACCACCGGCGGGTCAAGAGACCCAGTACTTC.